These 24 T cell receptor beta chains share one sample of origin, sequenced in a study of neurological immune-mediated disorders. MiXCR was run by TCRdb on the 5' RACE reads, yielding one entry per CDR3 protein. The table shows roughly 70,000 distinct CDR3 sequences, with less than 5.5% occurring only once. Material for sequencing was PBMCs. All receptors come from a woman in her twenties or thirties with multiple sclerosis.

The CDR3 region is CASSFHRVSYEQYF. CDR3 bases: TGCGCCAGCAGCTTCCACAGGGTCTCCTACGAGCAGTACTTC. This rearrangement joins TRBV5-1 to TRBJ2-7, with TRBD1 as a possible D gene (6 bases). This CDR3 is 14 amino acids long. The germline CDR1 and CDR2 sequences are SGHRS and YFSETQ. The V end lost 2 bases, the J end lost 0 bases, and 9 bases lay between the germline ends.

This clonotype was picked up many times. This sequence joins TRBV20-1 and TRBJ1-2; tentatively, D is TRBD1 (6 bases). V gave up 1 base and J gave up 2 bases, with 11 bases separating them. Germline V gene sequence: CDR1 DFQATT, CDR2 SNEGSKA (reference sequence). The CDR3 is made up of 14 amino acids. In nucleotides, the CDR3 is TGCAGTGCTAGAGCTGACAGGAAAAACTATGGCTACACCTTC. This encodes CSARADRKNYGYTF.

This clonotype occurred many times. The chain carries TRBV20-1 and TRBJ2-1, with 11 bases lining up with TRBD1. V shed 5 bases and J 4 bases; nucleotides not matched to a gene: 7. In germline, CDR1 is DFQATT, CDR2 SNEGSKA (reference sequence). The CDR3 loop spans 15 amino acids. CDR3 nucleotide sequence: TGCAGTGCTCCCGGGACAGGGGGATCGTACAATGAGCAGTTCTTC. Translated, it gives CSAPGTGGSYNEQFF.

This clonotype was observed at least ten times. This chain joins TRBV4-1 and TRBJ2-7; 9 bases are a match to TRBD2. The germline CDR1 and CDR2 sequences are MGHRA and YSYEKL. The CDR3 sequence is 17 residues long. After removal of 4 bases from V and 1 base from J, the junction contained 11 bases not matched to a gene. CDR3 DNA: TGCGCCAGCAGCCTGACCTTTAGCGGGGGCTCATCCTACGAGCAGTACTTC. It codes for CASSLTFSGGSSYEQYF.

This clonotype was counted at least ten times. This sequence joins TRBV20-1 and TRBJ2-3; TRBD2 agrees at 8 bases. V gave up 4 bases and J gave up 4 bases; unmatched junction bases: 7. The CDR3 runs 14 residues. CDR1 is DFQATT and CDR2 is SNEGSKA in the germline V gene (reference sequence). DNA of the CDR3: TGCAGTGCTAAACTTAGCGGGGCCGCAGATACGCAGTATTTT. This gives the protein CSAKLSGAADTQYF.

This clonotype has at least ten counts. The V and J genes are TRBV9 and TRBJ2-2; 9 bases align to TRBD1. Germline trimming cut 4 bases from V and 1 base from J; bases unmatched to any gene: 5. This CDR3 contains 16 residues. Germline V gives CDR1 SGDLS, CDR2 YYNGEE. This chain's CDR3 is CASSTPGQGNTGELFF. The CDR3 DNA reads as TGTGCCAGCAGCACACCGGGACAGGGGAACACCGGGGAGCTGTTTTTT.

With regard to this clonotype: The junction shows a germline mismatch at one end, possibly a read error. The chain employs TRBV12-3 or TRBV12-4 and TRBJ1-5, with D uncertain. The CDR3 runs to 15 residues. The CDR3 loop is CASSLRVPDTQPQNF. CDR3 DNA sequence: TGTGCCAGCAGTTTAAGAGTGCCCGACACGCAGCCCCAGAATTTT.

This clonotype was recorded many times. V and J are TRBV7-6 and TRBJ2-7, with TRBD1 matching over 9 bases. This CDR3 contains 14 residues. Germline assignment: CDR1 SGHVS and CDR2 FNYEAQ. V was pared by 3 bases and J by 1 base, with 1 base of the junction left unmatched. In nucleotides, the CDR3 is TGTGCCAGCAGCTTCGGACAGGGGTCCTACGAGCAGTACTTC. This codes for CASSFGQGSYEQYF.

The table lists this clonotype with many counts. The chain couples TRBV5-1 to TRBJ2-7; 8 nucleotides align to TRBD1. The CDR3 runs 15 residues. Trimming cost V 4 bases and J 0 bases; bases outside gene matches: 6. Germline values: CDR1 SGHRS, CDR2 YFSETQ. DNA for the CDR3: TGCGCCAGCAGCCGGGTCCAGGGGGCCTCCTACGAGCAGTACTTC. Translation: CASSRVQGASYEQYF.

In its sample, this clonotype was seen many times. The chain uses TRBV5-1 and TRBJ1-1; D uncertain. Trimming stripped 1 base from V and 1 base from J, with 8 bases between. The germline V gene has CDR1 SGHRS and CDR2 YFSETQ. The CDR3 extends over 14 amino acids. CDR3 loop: CASSLTPGNTEAFF. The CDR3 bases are TGCGCCAGCAGCTTGACCCCGGGGAACACTGAAGCTTTCTTT.

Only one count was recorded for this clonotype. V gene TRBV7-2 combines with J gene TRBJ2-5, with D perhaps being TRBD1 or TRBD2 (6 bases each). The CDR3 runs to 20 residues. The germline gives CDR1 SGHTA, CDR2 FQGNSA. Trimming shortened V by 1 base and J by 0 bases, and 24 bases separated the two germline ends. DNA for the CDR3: TGTGCCAGCAGCTTAGTTCAGCAAGCCGGCGGGGACATGTACCAAGAGACCCAGTACTTC. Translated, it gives CASSLVQQAGGDMYQETQYF.

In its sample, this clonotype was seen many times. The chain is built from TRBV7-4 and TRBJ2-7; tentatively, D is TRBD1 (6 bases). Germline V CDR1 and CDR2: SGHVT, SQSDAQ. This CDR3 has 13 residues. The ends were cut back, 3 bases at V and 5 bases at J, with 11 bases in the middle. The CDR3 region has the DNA TGTGCCAGCAGCTTCAGGGGTCCCGACGAGCAGTACTTC. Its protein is CASSFRGPDEQYF.

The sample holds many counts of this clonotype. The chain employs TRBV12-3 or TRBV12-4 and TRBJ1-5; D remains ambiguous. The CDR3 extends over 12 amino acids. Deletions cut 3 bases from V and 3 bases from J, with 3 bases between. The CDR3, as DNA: TGTGCCAGCAGTTTCGACAATCAGCCCCAGCATTTT. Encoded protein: CASSFDNQPQHF.

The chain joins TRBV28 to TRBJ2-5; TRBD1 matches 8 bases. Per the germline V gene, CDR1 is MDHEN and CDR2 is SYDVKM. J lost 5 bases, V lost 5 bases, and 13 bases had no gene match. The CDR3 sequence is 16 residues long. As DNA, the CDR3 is TGTGCCAGCAGTACGCCCGACAGGGGTGTAGGGGAGACCCAGTACTTC. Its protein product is CASSTPDRGVGETQYF.

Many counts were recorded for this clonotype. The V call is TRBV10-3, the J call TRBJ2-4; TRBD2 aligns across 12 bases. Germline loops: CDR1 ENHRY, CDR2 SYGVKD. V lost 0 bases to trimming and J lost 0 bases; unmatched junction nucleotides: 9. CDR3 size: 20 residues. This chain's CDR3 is CAISESTGLAGSVAKNIQYF. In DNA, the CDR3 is TGTGCCATCAGTGAGTCAACCGGACTAGCGGGGTCTGTAGCCAAAAACATTCAGTACTTC.

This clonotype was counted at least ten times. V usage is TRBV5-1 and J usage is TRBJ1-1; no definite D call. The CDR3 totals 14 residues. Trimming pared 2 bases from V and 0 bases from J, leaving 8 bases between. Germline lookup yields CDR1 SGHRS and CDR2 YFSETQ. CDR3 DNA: TGCGCCAGCAGCTTCGCGGGGATGAACACTGAAGCTTTCTTT. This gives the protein CASSFAGMNTEAFF.

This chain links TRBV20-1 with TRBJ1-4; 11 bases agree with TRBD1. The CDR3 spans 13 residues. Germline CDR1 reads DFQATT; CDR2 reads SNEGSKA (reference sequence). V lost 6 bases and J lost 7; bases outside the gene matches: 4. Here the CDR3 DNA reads TGCAGTGCGAGGACAGGGGGCCTTGAAAAACTGTTTTTT. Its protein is CSARTGGLEKLFF.

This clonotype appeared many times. Written as DNA, the CDR3 is TGCGCCAGCAGCTTGGGGGCAGTCCAAGAGACCCAGTACTTC. This sequence encodes CASSLGAVQETQYF. The genes are TRBV5-1 and TRBJ2-5; D uncertain. The germline CDR1 and CDR2 sequences are SGHRS and YFSETQ. This CDR3 is built from 14 residues. V was shortened by 0 bases and J by 1 base, with 7 bases between the two germline ends.

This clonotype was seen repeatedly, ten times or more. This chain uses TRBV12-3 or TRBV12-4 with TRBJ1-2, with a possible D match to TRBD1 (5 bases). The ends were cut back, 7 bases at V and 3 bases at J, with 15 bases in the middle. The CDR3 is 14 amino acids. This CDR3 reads CASTLLGLDYGYTF. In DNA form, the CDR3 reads TGTGCCAGCACCCTTTTGGGACTGGACTATGGCTACACCTTC.

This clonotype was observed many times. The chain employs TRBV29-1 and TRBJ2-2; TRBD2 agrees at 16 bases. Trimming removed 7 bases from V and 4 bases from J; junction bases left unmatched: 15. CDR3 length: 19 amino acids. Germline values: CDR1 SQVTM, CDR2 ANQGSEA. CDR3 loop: CSAKLPGLAGGRSTGELFF. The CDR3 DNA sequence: TGCAGCGCCAAATTACCGGGACTAGCGGGGGGGCGTAGCACCGGGGAGCTGTTTTTT.

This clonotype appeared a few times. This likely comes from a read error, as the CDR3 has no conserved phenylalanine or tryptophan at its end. The CDR3 loop is CASSSTGGAKNIQYN. The CDR3 region has the DNA TGTGCCAGCAGCTCCACGGGTGGAGCCAAAAACATTCAGTACAAC. The V and J genes are TRBV5-6 and TRBJ2-4; D call uncertain. This CDR3 region has 15 residues. Germline lookup yields CDR1 SGHDT and CDR2 YYEEEE. V lost 3 bases and J lost 0, with 10 bases in between.

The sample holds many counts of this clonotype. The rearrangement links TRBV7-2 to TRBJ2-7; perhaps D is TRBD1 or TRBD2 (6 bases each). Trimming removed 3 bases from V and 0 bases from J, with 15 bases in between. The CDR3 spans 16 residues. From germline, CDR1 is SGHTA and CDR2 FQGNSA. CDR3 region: CASSFRGGPSSYEQYF. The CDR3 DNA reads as TGTGCCAGCAGCTTCCGTGGGGGGCCGAGCTCCTACGAGCAGTACTTC.

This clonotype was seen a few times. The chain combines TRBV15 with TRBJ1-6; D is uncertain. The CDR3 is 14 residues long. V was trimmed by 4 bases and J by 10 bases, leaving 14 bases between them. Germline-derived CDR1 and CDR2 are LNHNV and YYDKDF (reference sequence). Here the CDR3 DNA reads TGTGCCACCAGCAAAGGGAGGGTTGGGTCACCCCTCCACTTT. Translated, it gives CATSKGRVGSPLHF.

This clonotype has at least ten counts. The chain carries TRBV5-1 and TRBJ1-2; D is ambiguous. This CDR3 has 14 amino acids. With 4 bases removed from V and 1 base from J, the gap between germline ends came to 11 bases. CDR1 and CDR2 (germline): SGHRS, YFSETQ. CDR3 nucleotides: TGCGCCAGCAGCGATGCGCAGGTTAACTATGGCTACACCTTC. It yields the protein CASSDAQVNYGYTF.